This T cell receptor (beta chain) was documented in a study of control samples from healthy donors and cancer patients. CDR3 size: 18 residues. Germline CDR1 is MGHRA and CDR2 is YSYEKL. The ends were cut back, 0 bases at V and 4 bases at J, with 18 bases in the middle. A few counts support this clone. Some clones are missing from TCRdb's copy, which holds only in-frame ones; the method was immunoSEQ multiplex PCR. The data show 85,000 to 90,000 clones, around 85% seen once. The genes are TRBV4-1 and TRBJ2-2, with D tentatively TRBD2 (5 bases). The receptor comes from a woman between 40 and 50 years old in good health. Input material: blood. The CDR3 loop reads CASSQDGSGMRATGELFF. In nucleotides, the CDR3 is TGCGCCAGCAGCCAAGATGGGAGTGGAATGAGGGCCACCGGGGAGCTGTTTTTT.